A single sample gave rise to the 14 T cell receptor beta chains below, sequenced in a study of human T cells and chemical hapten exposure. TCRdb passed the RACE reads through MiXCR, listing each CDR3 protein once. This table has more than 85,000 distinct CDR3 sequences, about a tenth appearing once. Regarding time point: patch test 2, 6 weeks after DPC sensitization. Stated treatment: therapeutic diphenylcyclopropenone sensitization with weekly scalp DPC. The input for sequencing was whole blood, taken in connection with sensitization to the hapten diphenylcyclopropenone (DPC). The receptors were sampled from a woman in her forties with alopecia areata. Some clones in this sample may be carry-over from other donors' samples.

CDR3 DNA sequence: TGCAGCACCCGACAGGGGTTGCAAGCTTTCTTT. It yields the protein CSTRQGLQAFF. This chain uses TRBV29-1 with TRBJ1-1; 8 positions agree with TRBD1. Germline lookup yields CDR1 SQVTM and CDR2 ANQGSEA. The CDR3 runs 11 residues. V lost 8 bases to trimming and J lost 9 bases; unmatched junction nucleotides: 8.

As to this clonotype: One base away lies a much larger clone, so this may be a sequencing read error. The J gene is TRBJ2-3, the V gene TRBV5-1, with a tentative D call TRBD2 (6 bases). CDR3 length: 13 amino acids. Per the germline V gene, CDR1 is SGHRS and CDR2 is YFSETQ. The CDR3 DNA is TGCGCCAGCAGCCGACTAGACCCAGATACGCAGAATTTT. Protein product: CASSRLDPDTQNF. Full variable domain (rest looked up from reference TRBV5-1 and TRBJ2-3): KAGVTQTPRYLIKTRGQQVTLSCSPISGHRSVSWYQQTPGQGLQFLFEYFSETQRNKGNFPGRFSGRQFSNSRSEMNVSTLELGDSALYLCASSRLDPDTQNFGPGTRLTVL.

The chain combines TRBV5-3 with TRBJ2-6; 7 bases are a match to TRBD1. TRBV5-3 is reported as an ORF; its role is uncertain. Trimming at V came to 4 bases and at J to 4 bases, leaving 11 bases not matched to a gene. This CDR3 is 17 amino acids long. The CDR3 here is CARSPPTGQDGANVLTF. CDR3 sequence (DNA): TGTGCCAGAAGCCCACCGACAGGGCAGGACGGGGCCAACGTCCTGACTTTC.

The gene calls are TRBV18 and TRBJ2-1; TRBD2 matches 12 bases. This CDR3 region has 16 residues. CDR1 is KGHSH, CDR2 LQKENI, per germline. V lost 3 bases, J lost 4 bases, and 4 bases stayed unmatched. In DNA, the CDR3 is TGTGCCAGCTCACCTACCGGGACTAGCGGGTACAATGAGCAGTTCTTC. It codes for CASSPTGTSGYNEQFF.

This clonotype was counted a few times. The J gene is TRBJ2-7, the V gene TRBV7-8; 10 bases line up with TRBD2. V dropped 3 bases and J dropped 3; count of bases not matched to a gene: 14. Germline-derived CDR1 and CDR2 are SGHVS and FQNEAQ. The CDR3 sequence is 18 residues long. In nucleotides, the CDR3 is TGTGCCAGCAGCTTCTTTGGTAGCGGGGGGCCGAGAGGCTACGAGCAGTACTTC. Translated: CASSFFGSGGPRGYEQYF.

Many counts were recorded for this clonotype. The rearrangement links TRBV29-1 to TRBJ2-7, with 8 bases lining up with TRBD1. Germline V gives CDR1 SQVTM, CDR2 ANQGSEA. Trimming took 1 base from V and 2 from J; bases not matched to a gene: 1. This CDR3 contains 13 residues. The CDR3 region has the DNA TGCAGCGTTGAAGGGACAGGGACCTACGAGCAGTACTTC. Translating it yields CSVEGTGTYEQYF.

V and J are TRBV20-1 and TRBJ2-7; no definite D call. The CDR3 is made up of 13 amino acids. V lost 6 bases and J lost 3, with 15 bases in between. From germline, CDR1 is DFQATT and CDR2 SNEGSKA (reference sequence). The CDR3, as DNA: TGCAGTGCGGCAAACTCCAATCTCTACGAGCAGTACTTC. This codes for CSAANSNLYEQYF.

At least ten counts were recorded for this clonotype. V usage is TRBV18 and J usage is TRBJ1-5; D gene uncertain. V shed 4 bases and J shed 1 base, with 8 bases lying between them. CDR3 length: 14 residues. Germline-derived CDR1 and CDR2 are KGHSH and LQKENI. CDR3 amino acids: CASSLGYSNQPQHF. CDR3 sequence (DNA): TGTGCCAGCTCACTCGGATACAGCAATCAGCCCCAGCATTTT.

CDR3 in DNA: TGTGCCAGCACCACCCGGGACTATACTCGCACAGATACGCAGTATTTT. Protein sequence: CASTTRDYTRTDTQYF. The chain uses TRBV11-2 and TRBJ2-3; 7 bases fit TRBD2. Germline values: CDR1 SGHAT, CDR2 FQNNGV. The CDR3 runs to 16 residues. The ends lost 7 bases at V and 1 base at J; junction bases unmatched: 11. The full variable domain, rest sourced from reference TRBV11-2 and TRBJ2-3, is EAGVAQSPRYKIIEKRQSVAFWCNPISGHATLYWYQQILGQGPKLLIQFQNNGVVDDSQLPKDRFSAERLKGVDSTLKIQPAKLEDSAVYLCASTTRDYTRTDTQYFGPGTRLTVL.

The rearrangement uses TRBV2 and TRBJ1-6; TRBD1 aligns across 7 bases. CDR1 and CDR2 (germline): SNHLY, FYNNEI. The junction had 14 bases not matched to a gene; V was cut back by 8 bases and J by 7 bases. This CDR3 comprises 16 residues. CDR3 nucleotide sequence: TGTGCCAGCCAACGGGGGAGACAGGGAGAAAATTCACCCCTCCACTTT. This encodes CASQRGRQGENSPLHF. The full variable domain, in which reference TRBV2 and TRBJ1-6 provide the parts outside the CDR3, is EPEVTQTPSHQVTQMGQEVILRCVPISNHLYFYWYRQILGQKVEFLVSFYNNEISEKSEIFDDQFSVERPDGSNFTLKIRSTKLEDSAMYFCASQRGRQGENSPLHFGNGTRLTVT.

The gene calls are TRBV7-2 and TRBJ2-7, with 8 bases that match TRBD2. Losses at the gene ends were 4 bases for V and 0 bases for J; bases not matched to a gene: 5. The CDR3 consists of 15 residues. Germline V gives CDR1 SGHTA, CDR2 FQGNSA. The CDR3 DNA sequence: TGTGCCAGCAGCTCGGGGGGGTCTATCTCCTACGAGCAGTACTTC. It translates to CASSSGGSISYEQYF.

This clonotype was picked up many times. V and J are TRBV7-9 and TRBJ1-4, with D perhaps matching TRBD1 (5 bases). The CDR3 spans 13 residues. Trimming took off 2 bases at V and 8 bases at J, with 9 bases between the two ends. The germline V gene encodes CDR1 SEHNR and CDR2 FQNEAQ (reference sequence). CDR3 residues: CASSLTEGEKLFF. DNA for the CDR3: TGTGCCAGCAGCTTAACGGAGGGGGAAAAACTGTTTTTT. Complete variable domain (other parts from reference TRBV7-9 and TRBJ1-4): DTGVSQNPRHKITKRGQNVTFRCDPISEHNRLYWYRQTLGQGPEFLTYFQNEAQLEKSRLLSDRFSAERPKGSFSTLEIQRTEQGDSAMYLCASSLTEGEKLFFGSGTQLSVL.

This clonotype was observed a few times. The chain carries TRBV4-2 and TRBJ1-2, with D possibly TRBD1 on 5 matching bases. CDR3 length: 14 amino acids. V lost 0 bases and J lost 7, with 12 bases in between. Germline CDR1 LGHNA, CDR2 YNFKEQ. CDR3 loop: CASSQDTGAGGYTF. The CDR3 region has the DNA TGTGCCAGCAGCCAAGATACCGGGGCAGGTGGCTACACCTTC.

The table lists this clonotype with many counts. The J gene is TRBJ1-5, the V gene TRBV6-2 or TRBV6-3, with 7 bases that match TRBD1. The V and J ends lost 6 bases and 6 bases, in that order; junction bases with no gene match: 5. This CDR3 region has 13 residues. Per the germline V gene, CDR1 is MNHEY and CDR2 is SVGEGT. In DNA form, the CDR3 reads TGTGCCAGCAGGAACAGGGGTAGTCAGCCCCAGCATTTT. This gives the protein CASRNRGSQPQHF.